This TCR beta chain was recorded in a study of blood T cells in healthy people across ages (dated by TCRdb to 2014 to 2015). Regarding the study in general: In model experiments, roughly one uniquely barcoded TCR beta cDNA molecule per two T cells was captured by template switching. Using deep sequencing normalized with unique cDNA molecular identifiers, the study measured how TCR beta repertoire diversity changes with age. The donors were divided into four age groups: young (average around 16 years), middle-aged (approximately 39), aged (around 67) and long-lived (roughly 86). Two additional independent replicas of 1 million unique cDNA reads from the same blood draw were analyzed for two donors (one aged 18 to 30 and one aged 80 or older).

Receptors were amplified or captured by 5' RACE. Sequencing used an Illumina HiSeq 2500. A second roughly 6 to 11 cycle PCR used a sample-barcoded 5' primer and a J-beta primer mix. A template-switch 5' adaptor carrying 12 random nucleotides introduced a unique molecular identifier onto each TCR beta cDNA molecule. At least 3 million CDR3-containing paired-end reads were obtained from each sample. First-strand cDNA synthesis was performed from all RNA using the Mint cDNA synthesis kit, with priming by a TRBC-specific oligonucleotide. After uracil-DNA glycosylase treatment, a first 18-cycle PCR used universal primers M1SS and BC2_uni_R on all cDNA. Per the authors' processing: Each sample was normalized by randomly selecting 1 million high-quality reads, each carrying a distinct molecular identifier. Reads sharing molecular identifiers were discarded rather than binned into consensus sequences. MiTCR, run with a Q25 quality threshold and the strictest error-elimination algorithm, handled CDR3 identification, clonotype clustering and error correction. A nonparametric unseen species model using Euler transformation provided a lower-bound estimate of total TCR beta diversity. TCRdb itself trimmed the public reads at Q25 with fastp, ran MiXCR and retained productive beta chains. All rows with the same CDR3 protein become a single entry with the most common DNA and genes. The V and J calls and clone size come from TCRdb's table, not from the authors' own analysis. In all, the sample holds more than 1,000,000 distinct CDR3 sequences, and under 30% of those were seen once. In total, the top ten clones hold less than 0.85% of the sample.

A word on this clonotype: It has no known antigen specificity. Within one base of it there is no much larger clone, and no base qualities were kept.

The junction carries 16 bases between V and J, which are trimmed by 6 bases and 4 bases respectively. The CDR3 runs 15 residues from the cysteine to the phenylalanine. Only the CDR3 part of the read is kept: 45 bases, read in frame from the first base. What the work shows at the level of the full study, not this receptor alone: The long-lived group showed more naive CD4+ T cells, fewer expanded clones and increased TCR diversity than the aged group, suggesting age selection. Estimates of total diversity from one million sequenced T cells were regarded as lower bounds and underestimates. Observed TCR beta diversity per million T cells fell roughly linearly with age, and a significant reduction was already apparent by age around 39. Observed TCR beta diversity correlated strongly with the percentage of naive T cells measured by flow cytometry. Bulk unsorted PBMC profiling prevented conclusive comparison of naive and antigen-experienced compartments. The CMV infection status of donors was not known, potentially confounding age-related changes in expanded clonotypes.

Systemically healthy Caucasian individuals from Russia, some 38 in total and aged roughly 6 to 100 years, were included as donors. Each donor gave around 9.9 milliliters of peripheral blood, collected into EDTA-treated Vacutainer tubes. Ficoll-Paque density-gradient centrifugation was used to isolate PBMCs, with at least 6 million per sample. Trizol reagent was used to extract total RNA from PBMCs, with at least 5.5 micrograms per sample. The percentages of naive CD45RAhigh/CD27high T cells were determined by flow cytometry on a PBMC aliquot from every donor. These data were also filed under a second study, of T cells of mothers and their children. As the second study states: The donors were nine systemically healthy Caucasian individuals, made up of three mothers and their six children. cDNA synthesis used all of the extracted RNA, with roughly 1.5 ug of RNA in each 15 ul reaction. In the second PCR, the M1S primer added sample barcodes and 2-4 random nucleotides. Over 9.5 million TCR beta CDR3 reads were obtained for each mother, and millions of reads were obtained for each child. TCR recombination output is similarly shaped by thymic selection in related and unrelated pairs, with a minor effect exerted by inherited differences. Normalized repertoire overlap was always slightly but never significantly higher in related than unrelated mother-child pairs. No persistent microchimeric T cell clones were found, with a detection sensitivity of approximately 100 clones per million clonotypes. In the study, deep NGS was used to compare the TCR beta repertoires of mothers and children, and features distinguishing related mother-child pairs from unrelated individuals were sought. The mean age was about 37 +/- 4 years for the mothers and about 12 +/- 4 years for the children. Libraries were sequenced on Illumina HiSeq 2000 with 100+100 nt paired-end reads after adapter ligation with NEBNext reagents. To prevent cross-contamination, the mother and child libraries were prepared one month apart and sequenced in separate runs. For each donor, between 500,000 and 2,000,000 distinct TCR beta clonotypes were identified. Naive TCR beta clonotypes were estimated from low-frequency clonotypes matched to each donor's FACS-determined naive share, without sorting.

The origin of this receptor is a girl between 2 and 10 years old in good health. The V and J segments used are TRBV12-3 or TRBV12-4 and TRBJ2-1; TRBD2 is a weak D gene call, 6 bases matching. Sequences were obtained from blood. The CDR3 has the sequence CASRTGTPFYNEQFF. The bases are TGTGCCAGCAGGACCGGGACTCCCTTTTACAATGAGCAGTTCTTC.